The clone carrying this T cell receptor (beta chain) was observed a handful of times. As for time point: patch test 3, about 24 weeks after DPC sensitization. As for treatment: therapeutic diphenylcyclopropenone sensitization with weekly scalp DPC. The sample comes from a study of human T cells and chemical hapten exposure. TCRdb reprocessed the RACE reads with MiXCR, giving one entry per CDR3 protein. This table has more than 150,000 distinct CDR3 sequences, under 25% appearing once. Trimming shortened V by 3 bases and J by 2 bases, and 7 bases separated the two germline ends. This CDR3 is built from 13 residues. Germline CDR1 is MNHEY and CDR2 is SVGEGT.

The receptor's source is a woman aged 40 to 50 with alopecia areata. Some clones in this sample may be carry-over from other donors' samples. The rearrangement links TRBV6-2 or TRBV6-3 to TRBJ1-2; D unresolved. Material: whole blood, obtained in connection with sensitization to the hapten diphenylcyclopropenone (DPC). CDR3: CASSYQANYGYTF. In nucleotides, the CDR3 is TGTGCCAGCAGTTATCAGGCGAACTATGGCTACACCTTC.